The clone carrying this T cell receptor (beta chain) was counted between two and nine times. This specimen comes from a study of technical replicates of blood from a handful of donors. Using immunoSEQ multiplex PCR, the repertoire was profiled, and TCRdb retains in-frame clones only, with some absent. The profile shows roughly 80,000 clones, roughly 90% of them singletons. The CDR3 totals 11 residues. V shed 4 bases and J shed 11 bases, with 14 bases lying between them. Looked up from germline, CDR1 is GTSNPN and CDR2 is SVGIG (reference sequence). The receptor's source is a human donor in good health. Sequencing was performed on T cells isolated from PBMCs. V gene TRBV30 combines with J gene TRBJ1-1, with D possibly TRBD1 on 5 matching bases. As DNA, the CDR3 is TGTGCCTGGAAGGCGGAGTCAGGGGCTTTCTTT. Translated, it gives CAWKAESGAFF.